Listed here are 25 T cell receptor beta chains from one sample, sequenced in a study of CXCR3-negative and CXCR3-positive naive CD8 T cells. The study made its TRB cDNA libraries by 5' RACE, adding UMI labels. TCRdb reprocessed the 5' RACE reads and reports one entry per CDR3 protein, with no DNA. The sample table includes more than 100,000 distinct CDR3 sequences. The antigens for these receptors are not known. Study-wide points: More hydrophobic TRB CDR3s occurred in CXCR3-positive than in CXCR3-negative naive cells.

Sequencing input: naive CXCR3+ CD8+ T cells from blood. Subset of the sample: CD45RO-CCR7+CD27+CD95- naive CD8+ T cells expressing CXCR3 (TNR3+). The receptors stem from a human donor in good health. Some clones in this sample may be carry-over from other donors' samples.

The CDR3: CASGSSGDGEAFF. This sequence joins TRBV12-5 and TRBJ1-1. The germline V gene encodes CDR1 LGHNT and CDR2 FRNRAP. CDR3 length: 13 amino acids.

The chain links TRBV7-9 to TRBJ1-2. This CDR3 has 14 amino acids. CDR1 and CDR2 (germline): SEHNR, FQNEAQ (reference sequence). This CDR3 reads CASSLGTHEYGYTF.

The V gene is TRBV12-3 or TRBV12-4, the J gene TRBJ2-1; TCRdb's assignment of TRBD2 cannot be checked, as there is no DNA. CDR3 length: 16 residues. This CDR3 is CASRETSGRGTNEQFF.

The chain combines TRBV15 with TRBJ1-1. This CDR3 region has 15 residues. Looked up from germline, CDR1 is LNHNV and CDR2 is YYDKDF (reference sequence). This CDR3 reads CATSRDWESSGEAFF.

The V call is TRBV7-9, the J call TRBJ1-1; TCRdb returns TRBD1, unconfirmable since there is no DNA. In germline, CDR1 is SEHNR, CDR2 FQNEAQ (reference sequence). The CDR3 extends over 14 amino acids. The CDR3 sequence is CASSFPGQGGVAFF.

The V and J genes are TRBV12-5 and TRBJ1-2; TCRdb returns TRBD1, unconfirmable since there is no DNA. The CDR3 is made up of 13 amino acids. Germline V lookup: CDR1 LGHNT, CDR2 FRNRAP. CDR3 residues: CASRDNGGYGYTF.

The chain has TRBV29-1 and TRBJ2-4; TCRdb picks TRBD1, but there is no DNA to check that call. From germline, CDR1 is SQVTM and CDR2 ANQGSEA. The CDR3 extends over 16 amino acids. The chain's CDR3 is CSVEGGAGLFGNIQYF.

The V and J genes are TRBV4-1 and TRBJ1-1. The CDR3 loop spans 15 amino acids. Germline V gene data show CDR1 as MGHRA and CDR2 as YSYEKL. The CDR3 region is CASSQVSLGRTEAFF.

The rearrangement joins TRBV13 to TRBJ2-7; no DNA is available, so the TRBD2 call from TCRdb remains unchecked. Germline loops: CDR1 PRHDT, CDR2 FYEKMQ (reference sequence). The CDR3 runs 16 residues. This chain's CDR3 is CASSFISSGRAEEQYF. Full variable domain (missing parts from reference TRBV13 and TRBJ2-7): AAGVIQSPRHLIKEKRETATLKCYPIPRHDTVYWYQQGPGQDPQFLISFYEKMQSDKGSIPDRFSAQQFSDYHSELNMSSLELGDSALYFCASSFISSGRAEEQYFGPGTRLTVT.

The CDR3 spells CSVRPGTGVGGELFF. This rearrangement joins TRBV29-1 to TRBJ2-2; TCRdb calls TRBD1, which cannot be checked without DNA. Per germline, CDR1 SQVTM and CDR2 ANQGSEA. This CDR3 region has 15 residues.

The chain links TRBV12-5 to TRBJ2-2; the D call of TRBD2 rests on TCRdb alone, since no DNA is present to check it. The CDR3 runs to 16 residues. Germline V gene data show CDR1 as LGHNT and CDR2 as FRNRAP. The CDR3 region is CASGWAVGGDTGELFF.

This chain connects TRBV29-1 to TRBJ1-1; TCRdb reports TRBD1, a call that lacks DNA to check it against. From germline, CDR1 is SQVTM and CDR2 ANQGSEA. CDR3 length: 12 amino acids. CDR3 sequence: CSGTGGWTEAFF. The full variable domain, rest sourced from reference TRBV29-1 and TRBJ1-1, is SAVISQKPSRDICQRGTSLTIQCQVDSQVTMMFWYRQQPGQSLTLIATANQGSEATYESGFVIDKFPISRPNLTFSTLTVSNMSPEDSSIYLCSGTGGWTEAFFGQGTRLTVV.

The chain has TRBV19 and TRBJ1-1; checking the TCRdb D call of TRBD1 is not possible without DNA. Germline lookup yields CDR1 LNHDA and CDR2 SQIVND (reference sequence). There are 14 residues in the CDR3. CDR3 loop: CASSTPGGLTEAFF.

This chain connects TRBV6-5 to TRBJ2-7; checking the TCRdb D call of TRBD2 is not possible without DNA. The CDR3 loop spans 14 amino acids. The germline gives CDR1 MNHEY, CDR2 SVGAGI. The CDR3 sequence is CASSYAAGRYEQYF.

This chain links TRBV29-1 with TRBJ2-7; TCRdb outputs TRBD1, but without DNA this stays unchecked. Germline assignment: CDR1 SQVTM and CDR2 ANQGSEA. This CDR3 spans 13 amino acids. The CDR3 is CSGQTGGSYEQYF.

The chain couples TRBV6-2 or TRBV6-3 to TRBJ1-1. Per the germline V gene, CDR1 is MNHEY and CDR2 is SVGEGT. CDR3 size: 12 residues. The CDR3 protein is CASSQVDAEAFF.

The rearrangement links TRBV28 to TRBJ2-2; the TCRdb call, TRBD2, lacks DNA for checking. Germline CDR1 is MDHEN and CDR2 is SYDVKM. The CDR3 consists of 15 residues. This chain's CDR3 is CASSFPLANTGELFF.

The CDR3 protein is CASSPVGGNSPLHF. The rearrangement joins TRBV7-9 to TRBJ1-6; TCRdb indicates TRBD1, and absent DNA this call remains unverified. This CDR3 comprises 14 residues. Germline V lookup: CDR1 SEHNR, CDR2 FQNEAQ (reference sequence).

V usage is TRBV7-8 and J usage is TRBJ2-5. The CDR3 is made up of 12 amino acids. The germline gives CDR1 SGHVS, CDR2 FQNEAQ. The CDR3 reads CASSLPTETQYF.

V is TRBV5-1 and J is TRBJ2-1. Germline-derived CDR1 and CDR2 are SGHRS and YFSETQ. CDR3 length equals 15 residues. CDR3 sequence reads: CASSLAGITYNEQFF.

The rearrangement uses TRBV10-3 and TRBJ2-1. The germline V gene has CDR1 ENHRY and CDR2 SYGVKD. There are 14 residues in the CDR3. CDR3 loop: CAISETAANNEQFF.

The J gene is TRBJ2-2, the V gene TRBV27; the D gene TCRdb calls, TRBD2, cannot be checked with no DNA. The CDR3 totals 16 residues. The germline V gene encodes CDR1 MNHEY and CDR2 SMNVEV (reference sequence). The CDR3 sequence is CASSSGLAGVTGELFF.

The V gene is TRBV12-3 or TRBV12-4, the J gene TRBJ2-2. The CDR3 sequence is 14 residues long. The CDR3 is CASSFFQDTGELFF.

The chain recombines TRBV10-3 with TRBJ2-3; TCRdb's D call, TRBD1, is unchecked because there is no DNA. Per germline, CDR1 ENHRY and CDR2 SYGVKD. The CDR3 is made up of 14 amino acids. CDR3 amino acids: CAIGAGTSTDTQYF.

The chain employs TRBV15 and TRBJ2-5. The CDR3 runs to 16 residues. The germline CDR1 and CDR2 sequences are LNHNV and YYDKDF (reference sequence). CDR3 amino acids: CATSRDLRREGETQYF. The full variable domain, in which reference TRBV15 and TRBJ2-5 provide the parts outside the CDR3, is DAMVIQNPRYQVTQFGKPVTLSCSQTLNHNVMYWYQQKSSQAPKLLFHYYDKDFNNEADTPDNFQSRRPNTSFCFLDIRSPGLGDTAMYLCATSRDLRREGETQYFGPGTRLLVL.